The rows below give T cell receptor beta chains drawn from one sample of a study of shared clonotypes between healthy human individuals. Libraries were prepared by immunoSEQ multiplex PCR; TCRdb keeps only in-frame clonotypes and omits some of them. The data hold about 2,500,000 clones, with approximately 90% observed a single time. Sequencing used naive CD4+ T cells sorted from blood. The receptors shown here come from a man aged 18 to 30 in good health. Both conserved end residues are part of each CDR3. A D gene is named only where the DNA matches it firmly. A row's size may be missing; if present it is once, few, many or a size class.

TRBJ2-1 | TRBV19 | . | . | CASSIGGESYNEQFF | TGTGCCAGTAGTATCGGGGGAGAGTCCTACAATGAGCAGTTCTTC
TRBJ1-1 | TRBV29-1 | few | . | CSVDSNTEAFF | TGCAGCGTTGACTCGAACACTGAAGCTTTCTTT
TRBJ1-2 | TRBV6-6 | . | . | CASRGTQTNYGYTF | TGTGCCAGCAGGGGGACACAGACTAACTATGGCTACACCTTC
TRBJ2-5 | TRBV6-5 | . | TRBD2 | CASSYTLAGQQETQYF | TGTGCCAGCAGTTACACCTTAGCGGGGCAGCAAGAGACCCAGTACTTC
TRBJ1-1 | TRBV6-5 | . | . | CASRFPRIRDTEAFF | TGTGCCAGCAGGTTCCCGCGGATTCGGGACACTGAAGCTTTCTTT
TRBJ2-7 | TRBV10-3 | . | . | CARPTSLRCEQYF | TGTGCCAGGCCTACATCATTACGGTGCGAGCAGTACTTC
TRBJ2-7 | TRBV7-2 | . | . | CASSRDNYEQYF | TGTGCCAGCAGCCGGGACAACTACGAGCAGTACTTC
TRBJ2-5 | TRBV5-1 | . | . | CASSRYQETQYF | TGCGCCAGCAGCCGGTACCAAGAGACCCAGTACTTC
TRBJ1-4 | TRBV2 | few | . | CASTDPRGGEKLFF | TGTGCCAGCACCGACCCCAGGGGTGGGGAAAAACTGTTTTTT
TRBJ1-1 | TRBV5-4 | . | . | CASSLAGEASKKAFF | TGTGCCAGCAGCTTGGCCGGGGAGGCCAGCAAAAAAGCTTTCTTT
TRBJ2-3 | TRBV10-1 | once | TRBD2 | CASSERAGGADTQYF | TGCGCCAGCAGTGAACGAGCGGGAGGGGCAGATACGCAGTATTTT
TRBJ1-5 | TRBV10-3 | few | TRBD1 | CAISDREQGQPQHF | TGTGCCATCAGCGACAGGGAACAAGGTCAGCCCCAGCATTTT
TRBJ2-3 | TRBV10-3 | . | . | CAISESTGFGTDTQYF | TGTGCCATCAGTGAGTCGACTGGGTTTGGTACAGATACGCAGTATTTT
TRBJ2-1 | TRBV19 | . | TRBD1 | CASSEQGSYNEQFF | TGTGCCAGTAGTGAACAGGGGTCCTACAATGAGCAGTTCTTC
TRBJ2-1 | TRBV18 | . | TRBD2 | CASSPTRGLAYNEQFF | TGTGCCAGCTCACCGACACGGGGACTAGCCTACAATGAGCAGTTCTTC